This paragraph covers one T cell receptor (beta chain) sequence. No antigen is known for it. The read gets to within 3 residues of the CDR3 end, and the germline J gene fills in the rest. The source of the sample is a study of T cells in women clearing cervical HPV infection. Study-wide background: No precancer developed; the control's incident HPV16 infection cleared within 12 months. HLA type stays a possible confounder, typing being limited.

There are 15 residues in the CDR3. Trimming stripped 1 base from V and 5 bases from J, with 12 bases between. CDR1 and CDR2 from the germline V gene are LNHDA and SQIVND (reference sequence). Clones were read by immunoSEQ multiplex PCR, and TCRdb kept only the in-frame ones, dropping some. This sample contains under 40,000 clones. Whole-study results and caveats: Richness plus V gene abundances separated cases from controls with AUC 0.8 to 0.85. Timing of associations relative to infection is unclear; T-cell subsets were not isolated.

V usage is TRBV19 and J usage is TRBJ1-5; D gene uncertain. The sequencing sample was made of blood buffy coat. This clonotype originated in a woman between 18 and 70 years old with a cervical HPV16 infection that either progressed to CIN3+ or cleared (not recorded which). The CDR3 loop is CASSIGGTRDQPQHF. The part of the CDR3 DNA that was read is TGTGCCAGTAGTATAGGGGGAACGCGGGATCAGCCC.